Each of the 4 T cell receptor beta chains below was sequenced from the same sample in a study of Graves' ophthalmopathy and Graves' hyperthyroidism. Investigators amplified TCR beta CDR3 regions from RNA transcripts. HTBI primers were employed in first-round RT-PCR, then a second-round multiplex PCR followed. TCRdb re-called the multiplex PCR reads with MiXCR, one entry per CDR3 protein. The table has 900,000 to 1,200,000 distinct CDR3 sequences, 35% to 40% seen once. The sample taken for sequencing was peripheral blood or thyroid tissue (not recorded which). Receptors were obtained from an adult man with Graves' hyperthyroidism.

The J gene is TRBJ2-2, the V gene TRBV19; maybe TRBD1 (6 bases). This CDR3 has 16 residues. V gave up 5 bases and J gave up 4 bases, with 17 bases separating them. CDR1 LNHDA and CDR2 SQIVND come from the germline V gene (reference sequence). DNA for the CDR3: TGTGCCAGTAGTCCCCAGGGGTTAGTAGGCACCGGGGAGCTGTTTTTT. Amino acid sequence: CASSPQGLVGTGELFF. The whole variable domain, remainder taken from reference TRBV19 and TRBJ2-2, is DGGITQSPKYLFRKEGQNVTLSCEQNLNHDAMYWYRQDPGQGLRLIYYSQIVNDFQKGDIAEGYSVSREKKESFPLTVTSAQKNPTAFYLCASSPQGLVGTGELFFGEGSRLTVL.

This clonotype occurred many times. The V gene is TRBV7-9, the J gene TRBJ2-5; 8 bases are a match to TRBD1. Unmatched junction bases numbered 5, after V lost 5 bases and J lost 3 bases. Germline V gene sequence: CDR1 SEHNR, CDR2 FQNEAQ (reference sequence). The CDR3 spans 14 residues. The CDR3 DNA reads TGTGCCAGCAGCGCGACAGGGGCGGAAGAGACCCAGTACTTC. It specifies CASSATGAEETQYF.

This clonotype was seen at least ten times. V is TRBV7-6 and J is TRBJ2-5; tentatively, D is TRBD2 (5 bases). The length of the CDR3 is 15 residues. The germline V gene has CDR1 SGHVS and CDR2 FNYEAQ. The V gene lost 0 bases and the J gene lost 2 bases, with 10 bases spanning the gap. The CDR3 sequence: CASSLAPGDQETQYF. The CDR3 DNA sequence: TGTGCCAGCAGCTTAGCGCCCGGGGATCAAGAGACCCAGTACTTC.

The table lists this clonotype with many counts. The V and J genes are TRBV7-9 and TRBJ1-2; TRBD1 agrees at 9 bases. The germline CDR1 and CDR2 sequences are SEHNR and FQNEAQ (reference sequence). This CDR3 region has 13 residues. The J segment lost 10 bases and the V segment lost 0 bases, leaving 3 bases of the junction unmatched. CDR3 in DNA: TGTGCCAGCAGCTTAGCGGGACAGGGTTACTACACCTTC. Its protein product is CASSLAGQGYYTF.